This T cell receptor (beta chain) originates from a study of T cells in Graves' hyperthyroidism and ophthalmopathy (dated by TCRdb to between 2018 and 2021). Concerning the study at large: Peripheral blood was sampled at the time of initial diagnosis, prior to any treatment. The roughly 90 discovery patients were divided at random into training and test sets in a 7:3 ratio. After blood sampling, hyperthyroidism patients were treated with methimazole at a starting dose of 30 mg daily, and ophthalmopathy patients were treated with high-dose intravenous methylprednisolone. Whether ophthalmopathy could be predicted prospectively was tested in an independent validation cohort made up of fewer than 20 hyperthyroidism patients plus 17 patients who later progressed to ophthalmopathy. A discovery cohort of about 95 patients, roughly 43 with Graves' ophthalmopathy and fewer than 65 with stable Graves' hyperthyroidism, was used to find distinguishing TCR V-J signatures. In addition, the study compared T-cell repertoires in thyroid tissue and in blood from several Graves' hyperthyroidism patients. The paper describes TCR Vbeta CDR3 sequencing of roughly 130 peripheral blood samples, made up of some 42 ophthalmopathy patients, 70 to 75 hyperthyroidism patients and 17 progressor patients. What the research found in general, with its limitations: Most expanded thyroid clonotypes (frequency above 0.001) were also detected in blood, suggesting blood repertoires may reflect thyroid immune responses. In validation, the model predicted progression to ophthalmopathy with roughly 66% sensitivity and roughly 75% specificity, a median of approximately 6.7 months before onset. In cross-validation, a model built on a 13 V-J signature told ophthalmopathy apart from stable hyperthyroidism with 87.88% sensitivity and about 81% specificity, and in testing the same model reached 80%/75%. Sample size was not statistically predetermined, and blinding of investigators to group allocation was not performed.

Trimming at the junction amounts to 0 bases on V and 0 bases on J, and the germline ends lie 8 bases apart. As encoded in the germline V gene, CDR1 is MNHEY while CDR2 is SVGAGI. The CDR3 numbers 15 residues from cysteine through phenylalanine. The retained sequence is limited to the CDR3, 45 bases, with the frame set at the first base. Amplification of TCR beta CDR3 regions was carried out from RNA transcripts. For the first round of RT-PCR on the TCR CDR3, the HTBI primer set was used together with the Qiagen OneStep RT-PCR kit. The libraries were constructed in a second round of multiplex PCR and then size-selected and purified. The libraries were sequenced on an Illumina HiSeq2000 using paired-end 100 bp reads. Concerning the study's data processing: SOAPnuke was used to process the raw data, removing reads that contained adapters or uncalled bases, had a mean Phred below 15, or lacked an exact match to the constant primer or identifier. COPE v1.2.5 was used to merge the high-quality paired reads, and each unique nucleotide sequence was defined as a clonotype. MiTCR v1.1 was used to align clonotypes to the IMGT TRBV, TRBD and TRBJ reference segments. Only V-J combinations with frequency above 0.0001, covering about 99% of repertoires, were analysed. A TCS score was defined as the ratio between F50 (clonal expansion) and ExV (chaos), using BLOSUM62-based TCRdist between CDR3 peptides within each V-J. Welch's t-statistics and random forest reduced fewer than 600 V-J features to under 15, which were used in a naive Bayes classifier (R e1071). The raw public data were reprocessed by TCRdb itself: fastp quality trimming at Q25, MiXCR clonotype calling, in-frame beta chains only. Here each entry gathers all rows of one CDR3 protein and keeps the most common genes and DNA. These V and J calls originate from TCRdb's pipeline instead of the authors' own analysis. Counted in this sample were about 350,000 distinct CDR3 sequences; about 18% of them appeared once. Clones ranked in the top ten supply 3% to 4.5% of the sample.

Stable Graves' hyperthyroidism was defined as no progression to ophthalmopathy during 18 months of follow-up. The hyperthyroidism patients were between 18 and 65 years old and newly diagnosed, with a disease duration of less than 2 months. Patients with uncontrolled infections, other autoimmune diseases, pregnancy or lactation were excluded. Diagnoses were established on the basis of clinical symptoms, serum thyroxine and TRAb, thyroid ultrasound, and orbital computed tomography. Ficoll-Paque density gradient centrifugation was used to isolate PBMCs from under 11 ml of fresh peripheral blood. Total RNA was extracted with Trizol reagent, and quality was checked on an Agilent 2100 Bioanalyzer. There are many counts of this clonotype. There is no known antigen for this receptor. The sample holds no much larger clone one base away, and base qualities are not on file.

The sequence is built from TRBV6-5 and TRBJ1-2; the best D guess is TRBD1, with 6 bases matching. Sequenced: blood. This clonotype was obtained from a woman between 18 and 30 years old with Graves' hyperthyroidism. CDR3 loop: CASSYSGDTNYGYTF. The base sequence is TGTGCCAGCAGTTACTCGGGGGACACTAACTATGGCTACACCTTC.